The TCR beta chain described here comes from a study of cytomegalovirus exposure and HLA in healthy donors. The PCR contained 60 Vbeta and 13 Jbeta primers. Sequencing used immunoSEQ multiplex PCR; TCRdb keeps in-frame clones, though not all of them. Seen here are tens of thousands of clones, around 77% observed once, and the top ten hold 6% to 8%. Study-level results: Several V segments, TRBV6-2 and TRBV6-3 among them, could not be told apart and were dropped. Both high specificity and high sensitivity reportedly marked the classifier's diagnosis of cytomegalovirus status. Most sequenced TCRs were rare (though some public TCRs occurred in many donors).

Germline V lookup: CDR1 SEHNR, CDR2 FQNEAQ (reference sequence). The ends lost 2 bases at V and 2 bases at J; junction bases unmatched: 9. The CDR3 is 16 amino acids. A remark on this clone: As yet, its antigen is unknown.

V usage is TRBV7-9 and J usage is TRBJ2-7; 7 bases are a match to TRBD1. This receptor was taken from a man younger than 40 in good health and CMV-seronegative. Specimen: PBMCs. CDR3 sequence reads: CASSLPRDSPTYEQYF. DNA of the CDR3: TGTGCCAGCAGCTTACCCCGGGACAGCCCGACCTACGAGCAGTACTTC.